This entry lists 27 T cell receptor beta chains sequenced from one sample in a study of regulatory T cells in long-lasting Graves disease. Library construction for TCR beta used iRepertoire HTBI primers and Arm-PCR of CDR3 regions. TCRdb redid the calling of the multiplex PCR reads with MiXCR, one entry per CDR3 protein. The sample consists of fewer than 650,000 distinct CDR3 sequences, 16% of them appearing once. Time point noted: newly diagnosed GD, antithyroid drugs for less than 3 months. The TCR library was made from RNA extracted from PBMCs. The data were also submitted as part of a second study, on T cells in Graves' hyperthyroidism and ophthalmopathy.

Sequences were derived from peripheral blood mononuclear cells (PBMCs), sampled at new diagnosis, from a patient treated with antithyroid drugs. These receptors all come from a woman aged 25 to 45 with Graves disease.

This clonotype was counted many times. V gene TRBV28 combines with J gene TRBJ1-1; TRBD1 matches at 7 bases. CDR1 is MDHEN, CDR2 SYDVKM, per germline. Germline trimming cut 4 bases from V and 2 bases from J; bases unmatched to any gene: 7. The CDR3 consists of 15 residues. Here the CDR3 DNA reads TGTGCCAGCAGTTCCGGGACAGCAATTAACACTGAAGCTTTCTTT. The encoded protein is CASSSGTAINTEAFF.

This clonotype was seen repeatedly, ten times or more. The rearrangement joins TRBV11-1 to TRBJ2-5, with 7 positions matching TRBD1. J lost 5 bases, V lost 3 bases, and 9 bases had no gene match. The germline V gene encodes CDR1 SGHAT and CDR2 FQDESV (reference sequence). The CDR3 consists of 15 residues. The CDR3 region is CASSFWTGSRETQYF. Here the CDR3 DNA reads TGTGCCAGCAGCTTTTGGACAGGTTCACGGGAGACCCAGTACTTC. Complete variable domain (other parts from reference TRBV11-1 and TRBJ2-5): EAEVAQSPRYKITEKSQAVAFWCDPISGHATLYWYRQILGQGPELLVQFQDESVVDDSQLPKDRFSAERLKGVDSTLKIQPAELGDSAMYLCASSFWTGSRETQYFGPGTRLLVL.

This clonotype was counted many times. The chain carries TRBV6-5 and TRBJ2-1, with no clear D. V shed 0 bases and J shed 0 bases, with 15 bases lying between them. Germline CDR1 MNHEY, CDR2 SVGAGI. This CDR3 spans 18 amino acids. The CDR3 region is CASSYSSFTLSSYNEQFF. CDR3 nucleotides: TGTGCCAGCAGTTACTCGAGCTTTACTTTGAGCTCCTACAATGAGCAGTTCTTC.

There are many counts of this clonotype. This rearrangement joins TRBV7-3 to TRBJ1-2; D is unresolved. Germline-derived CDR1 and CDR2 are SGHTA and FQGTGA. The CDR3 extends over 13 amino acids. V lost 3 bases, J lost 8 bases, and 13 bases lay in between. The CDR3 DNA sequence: TGTGCCAGCAGCTTGGACGGTTTCGGAGGCTACACCTTC. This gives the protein CASSLDGFGGYTF.

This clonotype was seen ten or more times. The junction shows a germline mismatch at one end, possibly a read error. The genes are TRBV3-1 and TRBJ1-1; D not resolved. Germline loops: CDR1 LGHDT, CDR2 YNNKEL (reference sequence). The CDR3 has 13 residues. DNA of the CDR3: TGTGCCAGCAGTCAAGTAAGGAACACTGAAGCTTTCTTT. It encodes CASSQVRNTEAFF.

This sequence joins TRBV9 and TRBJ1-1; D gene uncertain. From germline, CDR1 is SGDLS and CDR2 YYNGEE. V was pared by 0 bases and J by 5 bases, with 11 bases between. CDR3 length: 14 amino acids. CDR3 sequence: CASSVGPAGTEAFF. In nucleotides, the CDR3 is TGTGCCAGCAGCGTAGGGCCAGCGGGGACTGAAGCTTTCTTT.

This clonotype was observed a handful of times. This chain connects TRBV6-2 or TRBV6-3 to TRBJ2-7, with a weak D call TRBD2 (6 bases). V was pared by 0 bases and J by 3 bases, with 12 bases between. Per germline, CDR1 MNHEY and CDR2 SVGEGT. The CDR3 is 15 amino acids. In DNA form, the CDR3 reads TGTGCCAGCAGTTACTCTTCCTTGGGGGGCTACGAGCAGTACTTC. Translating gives CASSYSSLGGYEQYF.

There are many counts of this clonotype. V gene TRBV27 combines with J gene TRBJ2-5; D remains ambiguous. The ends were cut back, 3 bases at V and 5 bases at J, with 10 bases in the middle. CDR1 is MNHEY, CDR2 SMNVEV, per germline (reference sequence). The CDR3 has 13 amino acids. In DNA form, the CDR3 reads TGTGCCAGCAGTTTCCGAGAAAGGGAGACCCAGTACTTC. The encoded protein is CASSFRERETQYF.

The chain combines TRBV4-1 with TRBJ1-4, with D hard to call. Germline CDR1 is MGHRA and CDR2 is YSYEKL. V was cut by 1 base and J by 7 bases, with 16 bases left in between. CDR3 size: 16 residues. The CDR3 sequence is CASSQVHGRNSEKLFF. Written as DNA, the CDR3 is TGCGCCAGCAGCCAAGTACACGGCAGGAATAGTGAAAAACTGTTTTTT.

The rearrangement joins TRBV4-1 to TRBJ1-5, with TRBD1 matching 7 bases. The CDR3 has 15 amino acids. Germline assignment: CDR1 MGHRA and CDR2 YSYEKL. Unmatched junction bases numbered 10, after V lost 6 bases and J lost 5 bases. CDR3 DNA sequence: TGCGCCAGCAGACCAGGGTCCGGGACAGATCAGCCCCAGCATTTT. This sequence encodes CASRPGSGTDQPQHF.

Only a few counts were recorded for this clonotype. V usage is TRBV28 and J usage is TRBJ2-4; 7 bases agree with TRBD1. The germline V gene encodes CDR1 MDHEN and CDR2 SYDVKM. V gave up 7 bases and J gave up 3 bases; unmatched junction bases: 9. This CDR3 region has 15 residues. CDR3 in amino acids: CASITPQGSKNIQYF. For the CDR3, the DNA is TGTGCCAGCATCACACCACAGGGGAGCAAAAACATTCAGTACTTC.

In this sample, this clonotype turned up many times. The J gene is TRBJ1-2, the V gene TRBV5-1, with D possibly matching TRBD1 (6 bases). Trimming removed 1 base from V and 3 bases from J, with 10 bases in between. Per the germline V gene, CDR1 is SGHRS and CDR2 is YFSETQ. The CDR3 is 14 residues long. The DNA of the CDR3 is TGCGCCAGCAGCTTGTGGGGGCCCGACTATGGCTACACCTTC. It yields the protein CASSLWGPDYGYTF.

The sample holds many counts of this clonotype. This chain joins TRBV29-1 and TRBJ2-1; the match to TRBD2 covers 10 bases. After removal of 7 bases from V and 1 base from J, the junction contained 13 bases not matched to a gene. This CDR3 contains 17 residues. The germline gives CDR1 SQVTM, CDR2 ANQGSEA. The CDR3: CSADGASGSRSYNEQFF. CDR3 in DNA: TGCAGCGCTGATGGGGCTAGCGGGAGTAGGTCCTACAATGAGCAGTTCTTC.

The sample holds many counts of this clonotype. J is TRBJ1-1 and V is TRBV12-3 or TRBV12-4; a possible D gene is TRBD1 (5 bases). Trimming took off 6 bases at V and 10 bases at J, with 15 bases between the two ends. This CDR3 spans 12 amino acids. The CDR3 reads CASRSGHARAFF. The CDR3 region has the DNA TGTGCCAGCAGATCGGGGCACGCGAGAGCTTTCTTT.

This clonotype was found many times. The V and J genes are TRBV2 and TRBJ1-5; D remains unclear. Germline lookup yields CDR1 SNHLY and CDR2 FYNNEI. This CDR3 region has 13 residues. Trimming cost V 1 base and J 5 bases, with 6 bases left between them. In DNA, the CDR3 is TGTGCCAGCAGTGAAGACAGCTATCAGCCCCAGCATTTT. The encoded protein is CASSEDSYQPQHF.

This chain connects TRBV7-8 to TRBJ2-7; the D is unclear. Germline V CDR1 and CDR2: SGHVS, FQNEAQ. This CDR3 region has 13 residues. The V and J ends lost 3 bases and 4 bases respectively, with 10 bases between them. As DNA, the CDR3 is TGTGCCAGCAGCTTGCAGAAACCATACGAGCAGTACTTC. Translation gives CASSLQKPYEQYF.

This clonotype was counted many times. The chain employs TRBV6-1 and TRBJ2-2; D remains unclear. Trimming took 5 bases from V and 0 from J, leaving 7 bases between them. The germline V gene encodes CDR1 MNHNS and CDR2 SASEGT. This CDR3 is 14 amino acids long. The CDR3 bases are TGTGCCAGCAGTAGGGTCTCGAACACCGGGGAGCTGTTTTTT. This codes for CASSRVSNTGELFF.

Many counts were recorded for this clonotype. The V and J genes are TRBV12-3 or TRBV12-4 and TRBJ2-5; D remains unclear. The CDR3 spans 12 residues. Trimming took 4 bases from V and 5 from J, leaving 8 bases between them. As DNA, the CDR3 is TGTGCCAGCAGTTCCAGTATGGAGACCCAGTACTTC. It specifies CASSSSMETQYF.

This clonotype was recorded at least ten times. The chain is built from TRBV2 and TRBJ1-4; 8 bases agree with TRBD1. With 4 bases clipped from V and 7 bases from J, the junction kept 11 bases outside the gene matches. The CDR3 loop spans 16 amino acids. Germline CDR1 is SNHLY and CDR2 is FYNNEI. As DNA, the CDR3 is TGTGCCAGCAGTGGCGATCGGACAGGGTTTGGTGAAAAACTGTTTTTT. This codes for CASSGDRTGFGEKLFF.

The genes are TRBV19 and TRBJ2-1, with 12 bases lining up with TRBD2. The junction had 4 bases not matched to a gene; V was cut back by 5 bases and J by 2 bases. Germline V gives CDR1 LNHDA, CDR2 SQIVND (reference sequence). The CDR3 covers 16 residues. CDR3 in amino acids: CASSLRLAGAYNEQFF. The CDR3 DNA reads TGTGCCAGTAGTTTACGACTAGCGGGAGCCTACAATGAGCAGTTCTTC.

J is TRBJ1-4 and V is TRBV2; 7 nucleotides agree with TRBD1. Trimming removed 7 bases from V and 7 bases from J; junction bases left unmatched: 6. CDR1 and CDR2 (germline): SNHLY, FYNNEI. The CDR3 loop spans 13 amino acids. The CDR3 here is CASNDRDGEKLFF. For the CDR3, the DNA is TGTGCCAGCAATGACAGGGATGGTGAAAAACTGTTTTTT. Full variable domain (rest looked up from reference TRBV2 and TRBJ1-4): EPEVTQTPSHQVTQMGQEVILRCVPISNHLYFYWYRQILGQKVEFLVSFYNNEISEKSEIFDDQFSVERPDGSNFTLKIRSTKLEDSAMYFCASNDRDGEKLFFGSGTQLSVL.

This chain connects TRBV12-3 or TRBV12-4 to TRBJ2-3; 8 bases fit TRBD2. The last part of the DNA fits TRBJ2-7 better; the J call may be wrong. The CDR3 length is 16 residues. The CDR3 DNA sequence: TGTGCCAGCAGTTTAGACGCGGGTCTAGCGGGCTACGAGCAGTACTTC. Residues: CASSLDAGLAGYEQYF.

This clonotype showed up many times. CDR3: CASRRTTSGSFETQYF. The DNA of the CDR3 is TGTGCCAGCAGGAGGACTACTAGCGGGAGTTTTGAGACCCAGTACTTC. The gene calls are TRBV11-2 and TRBJ2-5, with 11 nucleotides matching TRBD2. V lost 6 bases and J lost 5; bases outside the gene matches: 11. Germline values: CDR1 SGHAT, CDR2 FQNNGV. This CDR3 region has 16 residues. The full variable domain, completed using reference TRBV11-2 and TRBJ2-5, is EAGVAQSPRYKIIEKRQSVAFWCNPISGHATLYWYQQILGQGPKLLIQFQNNGVVDDSQLPKDRFSAERLKGVDSTLKIQPAKLEDSAVYLCASRRTTSGSFETQYFGPGTRLLVL.

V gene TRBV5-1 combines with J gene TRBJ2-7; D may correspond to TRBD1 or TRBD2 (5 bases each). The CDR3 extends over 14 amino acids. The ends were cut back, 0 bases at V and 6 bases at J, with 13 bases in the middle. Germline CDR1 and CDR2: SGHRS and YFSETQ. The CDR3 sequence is CASSLVPGRGEQYF. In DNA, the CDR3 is TGCGCCAGCAGCTTGGTTCCGGGACGCGGCGAGCAGTACTTC. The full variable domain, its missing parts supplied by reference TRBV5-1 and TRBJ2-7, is KAGVTQTPRYLIKTRGQQVTLSCSPISGHRSVSWYQQTPGQGLQFLFEYFSETQRNKGNFPGRFSGRQFSNSRSEMNVSTLELGDSALYLCASSLVPGRGEQYFGPGTRLTVT.

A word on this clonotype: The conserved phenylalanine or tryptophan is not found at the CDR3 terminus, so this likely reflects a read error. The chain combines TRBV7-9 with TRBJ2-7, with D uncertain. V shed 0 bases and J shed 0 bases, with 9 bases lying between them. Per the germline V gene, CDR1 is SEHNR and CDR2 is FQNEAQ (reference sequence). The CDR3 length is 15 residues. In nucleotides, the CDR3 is TGTGCCAGCAGCTTAGCCGCTGGTGCCTCCTACGAGCAGTACCTC. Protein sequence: CASSLAAGASYEQYL.

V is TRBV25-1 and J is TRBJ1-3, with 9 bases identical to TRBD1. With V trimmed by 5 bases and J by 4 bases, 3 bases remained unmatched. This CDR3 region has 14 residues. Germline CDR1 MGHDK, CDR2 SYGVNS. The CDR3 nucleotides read TGTGCCAGCAGTCCCACAGGGGGCGGAAACACCATATATTTT. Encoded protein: CASSPTGGGNTIYF.

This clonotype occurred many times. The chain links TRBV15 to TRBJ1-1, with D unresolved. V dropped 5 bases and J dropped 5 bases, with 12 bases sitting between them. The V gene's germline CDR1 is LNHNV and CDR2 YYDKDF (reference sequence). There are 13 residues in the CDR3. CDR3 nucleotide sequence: TGTGCCACCAGCGCCTTAAGGGCAACTGAAGCTTTCTTT. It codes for CATSALRATEAFF.